The 13 T cell receptor beta chains presented below share a single source sample, sequenced in a study of T cell repertoires in cytomegalovirus infection. These receptors' antigens are unknown. MiXCR, run by TCRdb on the reads, gives a single entry per CDR3 protein. Of 700,000 to 850,000 distinct CDR3 sequences in the sample, 30% to 35% were seen once. Sequences were derived from cultured CD8+ T cells from PBMCs, sampled from culture after CMV antigen stimulation. These receptors originate from a human donor in good health (CMV status not recorded). Some clones in this sample may be carry-over from other donors' samples.

The V gene is TRBV10-3, the J gene TRBJ2-7; D is unclear. The CDR3 sequence is 15 residues long. Germline CDR1 reads ENHRY; CDR2 reads SYGVKD. Between the trimmed V and J ends, which lost 3 bases and 2 bases, there was a span of 14 bases. The CDR3 nucleotides are TGTGCCATCAGTGAAAGCTTTGTCGGAACCTACGAGCAGTACTTC. It is translated as CAISESFVGTYEQYF.

Turning to this clonotype: One end of the junction fails to match germline, which may point to a read error. V usage is TRBV28 and J usage is TRBJ1-1, with D possibly matching TRBD1 (5 bases). This CDR3 has 15 residues. Germline lookup yields CDR1 MDHEN and CDR2 SYDVKM. CDR3 protein: CDSSLPEGTDNEAFF. The CDR3 DNA follows: TGTGACAGCAGTTTACCGGAAGGAACGGACAATGAAGCTTTCTTT.

This clonotype was found a few times. The chain recombines TRBV10-3 with TRBJ2-1, with 8 positions matching TRBD1. Germline CDR1 is ENHRY and CDR2 is SYGVKD. Trimming cost V 7 bases and J 3 bases; bases outside gene matches: 5. The CDR3 extends over 14 amino acids. The CDR3: CAIMGQVGYNEQFF. The CDR3 DNA is TGTGCCATCATGGGACAGGTCGGCTACAATGAGCAGTTCTTC.

The chain carries TRBV6-1 and TRBJ2-7; 12 positions agree with TRBD2. V lost 2 bases to trimming and J lost 5 bases; unmatched junction nucleotides: 7. This CDR3 contains 16 residues. The germline V gene has CDR1 MNHNS and CDR2 SASEGT. CDR3 sequence: CASSERPSGGDHEQYF. DNA of the CDR3: TGTGCCAGCAGTGAAAGGCCTAGCGGGGGGGACCACGAGCAGTACTTC.

The genes are TRBV27 and TRBJ1-6, with 7 bases that match TRBD1. The V and J ends lost 6 bases and 7 bases, in that order; junction bases with no gene match: 6. Germline CDR1 reads MNHEY; CDR2 reads SMNVEV (reference sequence). The CDR3 totals 14 residues. The CDR3: CASRPTGSNSPLHF. As DNA, the CDR3 is TGTGCCAGCAGGCCGACAGGGTCCAATTCACCCCTCCACTTT.

A few counts support this clonotype. CDR3 residues: CASSQDGTGANYGYTF. DNA for the CDR3: TGTGCCAGCAGCCAAGATGGTACAGGTGCTAACTATGGCTACACCTTC. The chain combines TRBV3-1 with TRBJ1-2, with D perhaps matching TRBD1 (5 bases). In germline, CDR1 is LGHDT, CDR2 YNNKEL (reference sequence). The CDR3 has 16 residues. V shed 0 bases and J shed 0 bases, with 11 bases lying between them. Using reference TRBV3-1 and TRBJ1-2 for the parts outside the CDR3, the full variable domain is DTAVSQTPKYLVTQMGNDKSIKCEQNLGHDTMYWYKQDSKKFLKIMFSYNNKELIINETVPNRFSPKSPDKAHLNLHINSLELGDSAVYFCASSQDGTGANYGYTFGSGTRLTVV.

The chain couples TRBV9 to TRBJ1-2, with 8 positions matching TRBD1. CDR3 length: 17 amino acids. Germline loops: CDR1 SGDLS, CDR2 YYNGEE. V gave up 4 bases and J gave up 4 bases; unmatched junction bases: 15. CDR3 sequence: CASSTQQDGTGTYGYTF. The CDR3 DNA follows: TGTGCCAGCAGCACCCAACAAGACGGGACAGGCACCTATGGCTACACCTTC. Filled out from reference TRBV9 and TRBJ1-2, the complete variable domain reads DSGVTQTPKHLITATGQRVTLRCSPRSGDLSVYWYQQSLDQGLQFLIQYYNGEERAKGNILERFSAQQFPDLHSELNLSSLELGDSALYFCASSTQQDGTGTYGYTFGSGTRLTVV.

The sample holds one count of this clonotype. The chain uses TRBV6-2 or TRBV6-3 and TRBJ1-2, with D possibly matching TRBD1 (6 bases). With 5 bases removed from V and 4 bases from J, the gap between germline ends came to 20 bases. The CDR3 consists of 16 residues. CDR1 is MNHEY and CDR2 is SVGEGT in the germline V gene. The CDR3 nucleotides are TGTGCCAGCAGTCGATCGAACAGGGACCTACCCTATGGCTACACCTTC. This sequence encodes CASSRSNRDLPYGYTF.

This clonotype was seen many times. The V and J genes are TRBV7-2 and TRBJ1-2; D is uncertain. Trimming took off 4 bases at V and 4 bases at J, with 13 bases between the two ends. This CDR3 comprises 14 residues. The germline gives CDR1 SGHTA, CDR2 FQGNSA. CDR3 DNA sequence: TGTGCCAGCAGCTGGGGTGGGGTCCTCTATGGCTACACCTTC. Amino acid sequence: CASSWGGVLYGYTF. The entire variable domain, with the rest obtained from reference TRBV7-2 and TRBJ1-2, is as follows: GAGVSQSPSNKVTEKGKDVELRCDPISGHTALYWYRQSLGQGLEFLIYFQGNSAPDKSGLPSDRFSAERTGGSVSTLTIQRTQQEDSAVYLCASSWGGVLYGYTFGSGTRLTVV.

This clonotype was seen only once. The chain joins TRBV7-3 to TRBJ2-3; the match to TRBD2 covers 8 bases. Germline lookup yields CDR1 SGHTA and CDR2 FQGTGA. The J segment lost 0 bases and the V segment lost 5 bases, leaving 7 bases of the junction unmatched. The CDR3 has 16 residues. CDR3 region: CASSPTSEVSTDTQYF. In nucleotides, the CDR3 is TGTGCCAGCAGCCCGACTAGCGAGGTAAGCACAGATACGCAGTATTTT.

This clonotype was seen more than once but under ten times. The CDR3 here is CASSQGGFNEQFF. The CDR3 DNA sequence: TGTGCCAGCAGCCAAGGGGGTTTCAATGAGCAGTTCTTC. J is TRBJ2-1 and V is TRBV3-1; D uncertain. Germline CDR1 LGHDT, CDR2 YNNKEL (reference sequence). CDR3 size: 13 residues. V dropped 1 base and J dropped 6 bases, with 7 bases sitting between them.

This clonotype was found a few times. The chain recombines TRBV6-5 with TRBJ2-7; D not resolved. This CDR3 is built from 14 residues. V was cut by 0 bases and J by 7 bases, with 13 bases left in between. In germline, CDR1 is MNHEY, CDR2 SVGAGI. The CDR3 region is CASSYSPVSIEQYV. Written as DNA, the CDR3 is TGTGCCAGCAGTTACTCGCCGGTTAGCATAGAGCAGTACGTC.

This clonotype was observed a single time. This chain connects TRBV7-9 to TRBJ1-4; TRBD1 agrees at 8 bases. Looked up from germline, CDR1 is SEHNR and CDR2 is FQNEAQ (reference sequence). The CDR3 contains 18 residues. Unmatched junction bases numbered 14, after V lost 5 bases and J lost 3 bases. The CDR3 here is CASSPPWPGGLANEKLFF. CDR3 nucleotides: TGTGCCAGCAGCCCACCCTGGCCAGGGGGCTTGGCTAATGAAAAACTGTTTTTT.